The 10 T cell receptor beta chains below were found in one sample sequenced in a study of vaccination effects on CD4 cells after COVID-19. Before sequencing, viral peptide pools were used by the ViraFEST assay to expand antigen-specific CD4+ T cells. Following an approximately 9-day culture, CD4+ T cells were purified. Nucleocapsid antibody tests were negative, and the vaccine recipients had no prior SARS-CoV-2 infection. These receptors have no identified antigens. Produced via immunoSEQ multiplex PCR; TCRdb's table is partial and in-frame only. The sample has 65,000 to 85,000 clones, over 70% seen once. The sample consisted of CD4+ T cells from PBMCs cultured with SARS-CoV-2 spike peptides, taken before COVID-19 vaccination. The source is a human donor who received a COVID-19 vaccine.

The chain employs TRBV14 and TRBJ1-3; the D is unclear. The CDR3 is 14 residues long. Trimming removed 3 bases from V and 2 bases from J, with 8 bases in between. Germline values: CDR1 SGHDN, CDR2 FVKESK. The CDR3 is CASSQGWTGNTIYF. The CDR3 DNA reads TGTGCCAGCAGCCAGGGATGGACTGGAAACACCATATATTTT. The full variable domain, rest sourced from reference TRBV14 and TRBJ1-3, is EAGVTQFPSHSVIEKGQTVTLRCDPISGHDNLYWYRRVMGKEIKFLLHFVKESKQDESGMPNNRFLAERTGGTYSTLKVQPAELEDSGVYFCASSQGWTGNTIYFGEGSWLTVV.

The chain carries TRBV27 and TRBJ1-2; possibly TRBD1 for D (5 bases). Germline-derived CDR1 and CDR2 are MNHEY and SMNVEV (reference sequence). V lost 2 bases to trimming and J lost 4 bases, with 11 bases between them. The CDR3 contains 14 residues. The DNA of the CDR3 is TGTGCCAGCAGTTTAAGGACGGGACCCTATGGCTACACCTTC. Its translation is CASSLRTGPYGYTF.

V gene TRBV21-1 combines with J gene TRBJ1-1. TRBV21-1 is reported as a pseudogene. The CDR3 runs 8 residues. The CDR3 here is CASSGAFF. DNA of the CDR3: TGTGCCAGCAGCGGGGCTTTCTTT.

The V call is TRBV3-1 (or the pseudogene TRBV3-2), the J call TRBJ2-5; 8 nucleotides line up with TRBD1. Germline V gene data show CDR1 as LGHDT and CDR2 as YNNKEL (reference sequence). The J segment lost 7 bases and the V segment lost 3 bases, leaving 7 bases of the junction unmatched. This CDR3 comprises 14 residues. CDR3 residues: CASSHMQGAGTQYF. CDR3 in DNA: TGTGCCAGCAGCCACATGCAGGGGGCGGGGACCCAGTACTTC.

The sample holds one count of this clone. The V gene is TRBV19, the J gene TRBJ1-1; D is perhaps TRBD1 (5 bases). There are 14 residues in the CDR3. Trimming left V 9 bases short and J 4 bases short, with 18 bases between. Looked up from germline, CDR1 is LNHDA and CDR2 is SQIVND (reference sequence). CDR3 protein: CASTPTGEVTEAFF. The DNA of the CDR3 is TGTGCCAGCACACCTACGGGGGAGGTCACTGAAGCTTTCTTT.

This clone has just a few counts. The rearrangement joins TRBV28 to TRBJ1-2; 12 bases match TRBD1. Germline V gene lookup returns CDR1 MDHEN and CDR2 SYDVKM. This CDR3 has 17 amino acids. V trimming: 6 bases; J trimming: 5 bases; junction bases outside the gene matches: 13. Here the CDR3 DNA reads TGTGCCAGCAGCCCACCGGGACAGGGGGCGAAAGGTTATGGCTACACCTTC. It specifies CASSPPGQGAKGYGYTF.

The rearrangement uses TRBV24-1 and TRBJ2-2, with D uncertain. Germline V CDR1 and CDR2: KGHDR, SFDVKD. This CDR3 is built from 13 residues. Trimming left V 8 bases short and J 4 bases short, with 10 bases between. Written as DNA, the CDR3 is TGTGCCACCATGAGAGTCCCCACCGGGGAGCTGTTTTTT. It codes for CATMRVPTGELFF.

The chain joins TRBV2 to TRBJ2-2; 9 bases align to TRBD2. CDR3 length equals 15 residues. V was pared by 7 bases and J by 5 bases, with 8 bases of the junction left unmatched. Looked up from germline, CDR1 is SNHLY and CDR2 is FYNNEI. The CDR3 is CASMMGLAGTGELFF. DNA of the CDR3: TGTGCCAGCATGATGGGGCTAGCGGGGACCGGGGAGCTGTTTTTT.

The J gene is TRBJ1-2, the V gene TRBV30; D unclear. The CDR3 has 14 amino acids. Germline loops: CDR1 GTSNPN, CDR2 SVGIG (reference sequence). V gave up 4 bases and J gave up 0 bases, with 12 bases separating them. The CDR3 sequence is CAWTREFSNYGYTF. CDR3 DNA sequence: TGTGCCTGGACCCGGGAGTTCTCTAACTATGGCTACACCTTC.

The CDR3 region is CASSQVSPGQGAPGTEAFF. The CDR3 DNA reads TGTGCCAGCAGCCAAGTGTCCCCGGGACAGGGGGCGCCAGGCACTGAAGCTTTCTTT. This chain uses TRBV3-1 (or the pseudogene TRBV3-2) with TRBJ1-1; TRBD1 agrees at 12 bases. The CDR3 contains 19 residues. Per germline, CDR1 LGHDT and CDR2 YNNKEL (reference sequence). With 1 base clipped from V and 4 bases from J, the junction kept 13 bases outside the gene matches.